These T cell receptor beta chains were read from a single sample in a study of blood T cells in healthy people across ages. TCRdb itself ran the 5' RACE reads through MiXCR, one entry per CDR3 protein. The sample lists about 730,000 distinct CDR3 sequences, roughly 47% occurring once. The sample consisted of blood. These receptor sequences come from a woman aged 60 to 75 in good health. The CDR3 runs from the conserved cysteine through the conserved F or W. D genes are given only for firm matches. Clone size is shown for a subset of rows, as once, few, many or a class of expanded clone.

.	.	TRBV27	TRBJ1-2	TGTGCCAGCGCCCTTTTGCCGGGCTATGGCTACACCTTC	CASALLPGYGYTF
.	.	TRBV6-5	TRBJ1-2	TGTGCCAGCAGTTACTCAGGAGGGGGAGGAGGCTACACCTTC	CASSYSGGGGGYTF
.	TRBD2	TRBV20-1	TRBJ2-2	TGCAGTGCTTCCCGATCTAGCGGGGGGCTCCCCGGGGAGCTGTTTTTT	CSASRSSGGLPGELFF
few	TRBD2	TRBV12-3/TRBV12-4	TRBJ2-5	TGTGCCAGCAACCCGAGCGGGGGGGTTAGAGAGACCCAGTACTTC	CASNPSGGVRETQYF
.	.	TRBV2	TRBJ1-6	TGTGCCAGCAGTGATTCAGGGAGGGTTATCGCCTATAATTCACCCCTCCACTTT	CASSDSGRVIAYNSPLHF
.	.	TRBV20-1	TRBJ1-1	TGCAGTGCTGAGGGGGGGTCAGGGTCATGGGACACTGAAGCTTTCTTT	CSAEGGSGSWDTEAFF
.	TRBD2	TRBV7-9	TRBJ2-7	TGTGCCAGCAGCCCAATAGCGGGGGCCTTAGGATACGAGCAGTACTTC	CASSPIAGALGYEQYF
.	.	TRBV6-2/TRBV6-3	TRBJ2-7	TGTGCCAGCAGGCCCCCGGGGCGGGTTTCCTACAATGAGCAGTACTTC	CASRPPGRVSYNEQYF
.	.	TRBV21-1	TRBJ1-1	TGTGCCAGCAGCAACCGGGACAGGCGAACTGAAGCTTTCTTT	CASSNRDRRTEAFF
.	.	TRBV5-1	TRBJ2-1	TGCGCCAGCAGCGGTATATCCAGGGGATTGGGTTCCTACAATGAGCAGTTCTTC	CASSGISRGLGSYNEQFF
few	TRBD1	TRBV5-1	TRBJ1-1	TGCGCCAGCAGCCCCTGGCTCCGGGACAGGCTATCCGAAGCTTTCTTT	CASSPWLRDRLSEAFF
.	.	TRBV6-2/TRBV6-3	TRBJ1-6	TGTGCCAGCACCCAAAGGACCGCACCCCTCCACTTT	CASTQRTAPLHF
.	TRBD1	TRBV29-1	TRBJ1-2	TGCAGCGTTGAAGATGCTGGGAGGGACAGGGGGCTCTATGGCTACACCTTC	CSVEDAGRDRGLYGYTF
.	.	TRBV29-1	TRBJ1-1	TGCAGTGGCCTGGGGAACACTGAAGCTTTCTTT	CSGLGNTEAFF
.	TRBD2	TRBV27	TRBJ2-1	TGTGCCAGCAACGCATGGGCGGGGGGGGACAATGAGCAGTTCTTC	CASNAWAGGDNEQFF
.	.	TRBV12-3/TRBV12-4	TRBJ1-1	TGTGCCAGCAGTTTCAGGAGAGAAGCTTTCTTT	CASSFRREAFF
.	TRBD2	TRBV6-2/TRBV6-3	TRBJ2-7	TGTGCCAGCAGTAAGCGGGAGGGCCTCTTGTCCTACGAGCAGTACTTC	CASSKREGLLSYEQYF
.	.	TRBV2	TRBJ1-6	TGTGCCAGCAGTGATCTGGGGACATGGAATTCACCCCTCCACTTT	CASSDLGTWNSPLHF
few	TRBD2	TRBV29-1	TRBJ2-1	TGCACGGGAGGGGCGGGGTATGAGCAGTTCTTC	CTGGAGYEQFF
.	.	TRBV5-1	TRBJ2-1	TGCGCCAGCAGCTTGGGTCAGACTTCACTTGGCGATGAGCAGTTCTTC	CASSLGQTSLGDEQFF
.	.	TRBV12-3/TRBV12-4	TRBJ2-2	TGTGCCAGCAGTTTAGAAGTGACGAACACCGGGGAGCTGTTTTTT	CASSLEVTNTGELFF
.	.	TRBV20-1	TRBJ1-1	TGCAGTGCTATCAAACAGGGCGGAACTGAAGCTTTCTTT	CSAIKQGGTEAFF
.	TRBD2	TRBV25-1	TRBJ2-1	TGTGCCAGCGGAGTACTAGCGGGGAACTACAATGAGCAGTTCTTC	CASGVLAGNYNEQFF
many	TRBD2	TRBV11-3	TRBJ2-1	TGTGCCAGCAGCTTAGAGGCGAGCGGGGGATACAATGAGCAGTTCTTC	CASSLEASGGYNEQFF
.	.	TRBV6-5	TRBJ2-3	TGTGCCAGCACCAATCATCTTAGCAGGGCGGATACGCAGTATTTT	CASTNHLSRADTQYF
.	.	TRBV9	TRBJ2-1	TGTGCCAGCAGCGGCCGGCCGGGGGGCGATGAGCAGTTCTTC	CASSGRPGGDEQFF
few	.	TRBV10-3	TRBJ2-1	TGTGCCATCAGCCCCTGGACACGACAGCACAATGAGCAGTTCTTC	CAISPWTRQHNEQFF
.	.	TRBV14	TRBJ1-3	TGTGCCAGCACGGGCCCTTTCACTGGAAACACCATATATTTT	CASTGPFTGNTIYF
few	.	TRBV3-1	TRBJ2-7	TGTGCCAGCAGCCAAGCGCCACAGACCTACGAGCAGTACTTC	CASSQAPQTYEQYF
.	TRBD2	TRBV27	TRBJ2-1	TGTGCCAGCAGTTTATCGCGCCAGCGGGGGGGCCATGAGCAGTTCTTC	CASSLSRQRGGHEQFF
few	.	TRBV20-1	TRBJ2-3	TGCAGTCCCCGATGGGGAGCGGCTAGCACAGATACGCAGTATTTT	CSPRWGAASTDTQYF
once	.	TRBV20-1	TRBJ2-2	TGCAGTGCTAGTATACTGCGTGGTTTGGACACCGGGGAGCTGTTTTTT	CSASILRGLDTGELFF